The rows below give T cell receptor beta chains drawn from one sample of a study of CD8 T cells in Susac syndrome. TCRdb reprocessed the immunoSEQ multiplex PCR reads via MiXCR and lists one record per CDR3 protein. The data contain 150,000 to 200,000 distinct CDR3 sequences, roughly 92% of them singletons. Specimen: CD4+ T cells from PBMCs. These receptors were collected from a human donor with multiple sclerosis. CDR3s include the opening cysteine and the closing phenylalanine or tryptophan. A D gene is named only where the DNA matches it firmly. Clone size appears in some rows only: once, few, many, or a class for an expanded clone.

d_gene	abundance	len	j_gene	v_gene	CDR3aa	CDR3nt
.	.	14	TRBJ1-4	TRBV20-1	CSARDNSGIEKLFF	TGCAGTGCTAGAGATAACAGTGGTATTGAAAAACTGTTTTTT
.	.	14	TRBJ2-7	TRBV5-4	CASSALGKRNEQYF	TGTGCCAGCAGCGCATTGGGGAAACGCAACGAGCAGTACTTC
TRBD1	.	14	TRBJ2-1	TRBV6-6	CAIQQGANYNEQFF	TGTGCCATCCAACAGGGGGCCAACTACAATGAGCAGTTCTTC
.	.	13	TRBJ1-5	TRBV20-1	CSAGRGGYQPQHF	TGCAGTGCTGGGAGGGGGGGCTATCAGCCCCAGCATTTT
.	.	14	TRBJ2-7	TRBV3-1	CASSQGAGPYEQYF	TGTGCCAGCAGCCAAGGGGCAGGCCCCTACGAGCAGTACTTC
.	.	14	TRBJ2-7	TRBV5-4	CASNSRGGGGEQYF	TGTGCCAGTAATTCGAGAGGAGGAGGAGGCGAGCAGTACTTC
TRBD1	.	16	TRBJ2-2	TRBV6-5	CASSSPGQVNTGELFF	TGTGCCAGCAGTTCCCCGGGACAGGTGAACACCGGGGAGCTGTTTTTT
TRBD2	.	15	TRBJ2-7	TRBV12-3/TRBV12-4	CASSSRASGRGEQYF	TGTGCCAGCTCCTCTCGGGCTAGCGGGAGAGGCGAGCAGTACTTC
.	few	15	TRBJ1-6	TRBV7-3	CASSLSRAPNSPLHF	TGTGCCAGCAGCTTAAGTAGGGCTCCGAATTCACCCCTCCACTTT
TRBD2	.	15	TRBJ2-7	TRBV30	CAWTVWGREGYEQYF	TGTGCCTGGACCGTGTGGGGTCGGGAGGGATACGAGCAGTACTTC
.	.	15	TRBJ2-7	TRBV15	CATSMGTGHEYEQYF	TGTGCCACCAGCATGGGAACGGGACATGAGTACGAGCAGTACTTC
.	.	14	TRBJ1-5	TRBV3-1	CASSHHQVNQPQHF	TGTGCCAGCAGCCATCACCAAGTAAATCAGCCCCAGCATTTT
TRBD2	.	14	TRBJ2-3	TRBV20-1	CSADLAGDTDTQYF	TGCAGTGCTGATCTAGCGGGAGACACAGATACGCAGTATTTT
TRBD2	.	14	TRBJ2-7	TRBV12-3/TRBV12-4	CASSPGGSRYEQYF	TGTGCCAGCAGTCCCGGGGGGTCTCGGTACGAGCAGTACTTC
TRBD2	.	15	TRBJ2-1	TRBV7-3	CASSLNGGGYNEQFF	TGTGCCAGCAGCTTAAATGGCGGGGGGTACAATGAGCAGTTCTTC
.	.	10	TRBJ2-7	TRBV20-1	CSAGPYEQYF	TGCAGTGCTGGCCCCTACGAGCAGTACTTC
TRBD1	.	14	TRBJ1-5	TRBV2	CASSATGGNQPQHF	TGTGCCAGCAGTGCCACAGGGGGCAATCAGCCCCAGCATTTT
TRBD1	.	13	TRBJ2-7	TRBV29-1	CSAEGQIRGEQYF	TGCAGCGCAGAGGGACAGATCCGTGGGGAGCAGTACTTC
.	.	15	TRBJ2-7	TRBV11-2	CASSSLPGAPYEQYF	TGTGCCAGCAGCTCACTACCAGGGGCACCCTACGAGCAGTACTTC
TRBD1	.	15	TRBJ2-7	TRBV4-1	CASSRGDRAVYEQYF	TGCGCCAGCAGCCGAGGGGACAGGGCGGTGTACGAGCAGTACTTC
TRBD1	.	16	TRBJ1-5	TRBV28	CASSSSGTGFNQPQHF	TGTGCCAGCAGTTCGTCCGGGACAGGATTCAATCAGCCCCAGCATTTT
.	.	15	TRBJ1-2	TRBV12-2	CASRLVGTGGYGYTF	TGTGCAAGTCGCTTAGTGGGGACAGGCGGCTATGGCTACACCTTC
.	.	15	TRBJ2-7	TRBV6-6	CASSYSGESSYEQYF	TGTGCCAGCAGTTACTCTGGGGAGAGCTCCTACGAGCAGTACTTC